Below, one T cell receptor (beta chain) is given with its context. There is no known antigen for this receptor. No quality values exist for individual bases; no much larger clone is one base distant. The treatment or condition label here, explained by the study, means: in vitro stimulation with specific CMV peptide epitopes to enrich CMV-specific T cells. The data originate from a study of T cell repertoires in cytomegalovirus infection (dated by TCRdb to 2018 to 2020). General notes on the study: Peptide stimulations targeted recently identified HLA-C-restricted CMV epitopes, whose presentation resists viral immunomodulation, together with well-studied HLA-B-restricted epitopes. Donor HLA type was relevant to the analysis, as public TCR beta signatures indicated carriage of CMV infection together with the matching HLA type. What the study reported, not specific to this receptor: The ex vivo response was dominated by HLA-C-restricted CMV-specific TCR beta clonotypes, which also provided the single most frequent clonotype in two of eight donors. In both this cohort and an independent approximately 400-donor cohort, the cumulative frequency of public TCR beta family members distinguished carriers of CMV infection plus the relevant HLA type.

The run used an Illumina HiSeq 1500. Clones were called with MiXCR by TCRdb after fastp trimmed the public reads at Q25, and only in-frame beta chains were retained. Rows with a matching CDR3 protein are joined into one entry that keeps the most common DNA and genes. Present in this sample are roughly 800,000 distinct CDR3 sequences, 29% of which were seen just once. Approximately 14% of the sample lies in the top ten. V loses 5 bases, J loses 6 bases, and the germline ends lie 16 bases apart. The CDR3 starts with the cysteine, ends with the phenylalanine, and has 14 residues. The DNA shown is the 42-base CDR3, in frame from base 1. The germline V gene (reference sequence) sets CDR1 to SEHNR and CDR2 to FQNEAQ.

The sample was cultured CD8+ T cells from PBMCs, taken from culture after CMV antigen stimulation. The sequence derives from a human donor in good health (CMV status not recorded). Some clones in this sample may be carry-over from other donors' samples. Recombination connected TRBV7-9 to TRBJ1-1, and possibly TRBD1, on 5 matching bases. CDR3 protein: CASSPGPLGAEAFF. The nucleotide sequence reads TGTGCCAGCAGCCCGGGACCCCTTGGGGCTGAAGCTTTCTTT. The full variable domain, with segments outside the CDR3 supplied by the reference TRBV7-9 and TRBJ1-1 proteins, appears as DTGVSQNPRHKITKRGQNVTFRCDPISEHNRLYWYRQTLGQGPEFLTYFQNEAQLEKSRLLSDRFSAERPKGSFSTLEIQRTEQGDSAMYLCASSPGPLGAEAFFGQGTRLTVV.